Below, 26 T cell receptor beta chains from the same sample are listed, as sequenced in a study of blood T cell repertoires in COVID-19 (dated by TCRdb to 2020 to 2022). The method was the immunoSEQ multiplex PCR assay. This is the immuneACCESS table as TCRdb keeps it, with only in-frame sequences that have V and J called. A part of the clones is gone; compared with another copy, unresolved V genes explain less than half, and the rest is unexplained. The sample includes a few hundred thousand clones, with approximately 80% observed a single time. Jointly, the top ten make up roughly 13% of the sample. Source material: peripheral blood. The source is a human donor in a cohort sampled during active COVID-19.

The chain is built from TRBV5-1 and TRBJ2-5; 7 bases fit TRBD1. The CDR3 spans 15 residues. V lost 7 bases and J lost 3; bases outside the gene matches: 12. The V gene's germline CDR1 is SGHRS and CDR2 YFSETQ. The CDR3 nucleotides are TGCGCCAGCGCGGGCGAGGACAGGAGAAAAGAGACCCAGTACTTC. This gives the protein CASAGEDRRKETQYF.

This chain links TRBV7-9 with TRBJ1-1, with a possible D match to TRBD1 (6 bases). Germline lookup yields CDR1 SEHNR and CDR2 FQNEAQ (reference sequence). This CDR3 is built from 16 residues. V lost 3 bases to trimming and J lost 1 base, with 15 bases between them. The CDR3 DNA follows: TGTGCCAGCAGCTTTTTCCCACAGGGAACGAACACTGAAGCTTTCTTT. As protein: CASSFFPQGTNTEAFF.

The V gene is TRBV30, the J gene TRBJ1-1; 7 bases line up with TRBD1. CDR1 GTSNPN and CDR2 SVGIG come from the germline V gene (reference sequence). This CDR3 contains 14 residues. V was pared by 5 bases and J by 4 bases, with 10 bases of the junction left unmatched. DNA of the CDR3: TGTGCCTGGGGTAGAGGGGGCGTGGGCACTGAAGCTTTCTTT. This codes for CAWGRGGVGTEAFF.

This chain links TRBV11-1 with TRBJ2-7; D is unresolved. Trimming stripped 1 base from V and 2 bases from J, with 12 bases between. Per the germline V gene, CDR1 is SGHAT and CDR2 is FQDESV (reference sequence). The CDR3 length is 15 residues. This chain's CDR3 is CASSLEALDAYEQYF. The CDR3 DNA is TGTGCCAGCAGCTTAGAGGCCCTAGACGCCTACGAGCAGTACTTC.

The chain is built from TRBV7-9 and TRBJ2-1; D is perhaps TRBD2 (6 bases). The germline CDR1 and CDR2 sequences are SEHNR and FQNEAQ (reference sequence). CDR3 size: 15 residues. V gave up 1 base and J gave up 7 bases, with 14 bases separating them. CDR3 nucleotides: TGTGCCAGCAGCTTAGGACGGGGGACCGAGAATGAGCAGTTCTTC. Encoded protein: CASSLGRGTENEQFF. The full variable domain, in which reference TRBV7-9 and TRBJ2-1 provide the parts outside the CDR3, is DTGVSQNPRHKITKRGQNVTFRCDPISEHNRLYWYRQTLGQGPEFLTYFQNEAQLEKSRLLSDRFSAERPKGSFSTLEIQRTEQGDSAMYLCASSLGRGTENEQFFGPGTRLTVL.

The chain has TRBV29-1 and TRBJ1-2; possible D gene TRBD1, 5 bases. The ends were cut back, 6 bases at V and 5 bases at J, with 13 bases in the middle. The CDR3 is made up of 12 amino acids. Germline loops: CDR1 SQVTM, CDR2 ANQGSEA. Here the CDR3 DNA reads TGCAGCGTCCCCGGCAGGGATTATGGCTACACCTTC. Its translation: CSVPGRDYGYTF.

The J gene is TRBJ2-2, the V gene TRBV5-1, with 9 bases aligning to TRBD1. J gave up 6 bases and V 1 base, and 4 bases lay outside the gene matches. CDR1 and CDR2 from the germline V gene are SGHRS and YFSETQ. The CDR3 length is 15 residues. The CDR3 nucleotides are TGCGCCAGCAGCTTGCGGACAGGGGTCCCCGGGGAGCTGTTTTTT. It specifies CASSLRTGVPGELFF.

Turning to this clone: The sample has other DNA sequences that encode this CDR3 too. The CDR3 nucleotides read TGCGCCAGCAGCCAGGATCAGGGCTACGAGCAGTACTTC. It translates to CASSQDQGYEQYF. The chain combines TRBV4-1 with TRBJ2-7; D perhaps matches TRBD1 (5 bases). CDR1 is MGHRA, CDR2 YSYEKL, per germline. V was clipped by 3 bases and J by 3 bases, with 9 bases between them. This CDR3 has 13 amino acids.

This clone occurred a few times. V usage is TRBV7-6 and J usage is TRBJ1-6; D is perhaps TRBD1 (6 bases). This CDR3 has 16 residues. The V and J ends lost 1 base and 7 bases respectively, with 14 bases between them. Per the germline V gene, CDR1 is SGHVS and CDR2 is FNYEAQ. The CDR3 DNA is TGTGCCAGCAGCTTAGAGGGGGAACAGGGAAATTCACCCCTCCACTTT. This codes for CASSLEGEQGNSPLHF.

The sample holds a few counts of this clone. V is TRBV11-2 and J is TRBJ1-6; 12 nucleotides align to TRBD1. CDR3 length equals 16 residues. CDR1 and CDR2 (germline): SGHAT, FQNNGV. With 3 bases clipped from V and 8 bases from J, the junction kept 5 bases outside the gene matches. The CDR3: CASSFGTGGAYSPLHF. DNA of the CDR3: TGTGCCAGCAGCTTTGGGACAGGGGGCGCGTATTCACCCCTCCACTTT.

The chain joins TRBV30 to TRBJ1-4; TRBD1 might be the D (6 bases). The CDR3 has 14 amino acids. Germline-derived CDR1 and CDR2 are GTSNPN and SVGIG (reference sequence). Trimming cost V 8 bases and J 4 bases, with 17 bases left between them. This chain's CDR3 is CAGLTGFSNEKLFF. Here the CDR3 DNA reads TGTGCCGGACTTACAGGGTTCAGTAATGAAAAACTGTTTTTT. Full variable domain (outside the CDR3, taken from reference TRBV30 and TRBJ1-4): SQTIHQWPATLVQPVGSPLSLECTVEGTSNPNLYWYRQAAGRGLQLLFYSVGIGQISSEVPQNLSASRPQDRQFILSSKKLLLSDSGFYLCAGLTGFSNEKLFFGSGTQLSVL.

The chain combines TRBV7-2 with TRBJ1-2, with D possibly being TRBD1 (5 bases). This CDR3 has 13 amino acids. V lost 5 bases to trimming and J lost 3 bases, with 10 bases between them. CDR1 is SGHTA, CDR2 FQGNSA, per germline. Written as DNA, the CDR3 is TGTGCCAGCAGCCCTCAGGGCTACTATGGCTACACCTTC. It translates to CASSPQGYYGYTF.

The CDR3 spells CASSPRDRGPGEKLFF. In DNA form, the CDR3 reads TGTGCCAGCAGCCCCCGGGACAGGGGGCCGGGTGAAAAACTGTTTTTT. This rearrangement joins TRBV4-2 to TRBJ1-4, with TRBD1 identical over 12 bases. This CDR3 is 16 amino acids long. Germline V gives CDR1 LGHNA, CDR2 YNFKEQ. J was trimmed by 7 bases and V by 4 bases; bases with no gene match: 7.

The rearrangement links TRBV18 to TRBJ2-3; the match to TRBD1 covers 9 bases. Trimming removed 2 bases from V and 5 bases from J; junction bases left unmatched: 2. This CDR3 region has 14 residues. Germline loops: CDR1 KGHSH, CDR2 LQKENI. CDR3 residues: CASSPKTGGDTQYF. CDR3 in DNA: TGTGCCAGCTCACCAAAGACAGGGGGAGATACGCAGTATTTT. The full variable domain, its missing parts supplied by reference TRBV18 and TRBJ2-3, is NAGVMQNPRHLVRRRGQEARLRCSPMKGHSHVYWYRQLPEEGLKFMVYLQKENIIDESGMPKERFSAEFPKEGPSILRIQQVVRGDSAAYFCASSPKTGGDTQYFGPGTRLTVL.

The chain joins TRBV19 to TRBJ1-5; 9 positions match TRBD1. Germline CDR1 and CDR2: LNHDA and SQIVND (reference sequence). V lost 10 bases, J lost 5 bases, and 6 bases stayed unmatched. The CDR3 contains 13 residues. The chain's CDR3 is CATQDRGYQPQHF. The CDR3 DNA reads TGTGCCACCCAGGACAGGGGATATCAGCCCCAGCATTTT.

This chain connects TRBV29-1 to TRBJ2-2, with D perhaps TRBD1 (5 bases). V lost 7 bases to trimming and J lost 8 bases, with 20 bases between them. Germline CDR1 SQVTM, CDR2 ANQGSEA. The CDR3 contains 14 residues. The CDR3 is CSDRQQNIPGELFF. The CDR3 DNA follows: TGCAGCGATCGACAGCAGAACATACCGGGGGAGCTGTTTTTT.

This sequence joins TRBV14 and TRBJ2-5; perhaps TRBD2 as D (6 bases). The CDR3 length is 17 residues. The germline V gene has CDR1 SGHDN and CDR2 FVKESK. Trimming took off 1 base at V and 4 bases at J, with 19 bases between the two ends. The DNA of the CDR3 is TGTGCCAGCAGCCAAGTCCTCAACCCGGGAGCTAGAGAGACCCAGTACTTC. As protein: CASSQVLNPGARETQYF.

The CDR3 nucleotides read TGTGCCAGCAGCCCACCAGGGACAGAATATGGCTACACCTTC. Translated: CASSPPGTEYGYTF. The chain carries TRBV21-1 and TRBJ1-2; TRBD1 is the table's D call and was not checked against the DNA. TRBV21-1 is a known pseudogene. There are 14 residues in the CDR3.

This clone was seen more than once but under ten times. The chain joins TRBV18 to TRBJ1-2, with D possibly being TRBD1 (5 bases). This CDR3 contains 14 residues. V lost 3 bases and J lost 2, with 10 bases in between. Germline V gives CDR1 KGHSH, CDR2 LQKENI. The CDR3 reads CASSPKAGNYGYTF. CDR3 nucleotide sequence: TGTGCCAGCTCACCGAAAGCAGGGAACTATGGCTACACCTTC.

The V call is TRBV6-2 or TRBV6-3, the J call TRBJ2-7; the match to TRBD1 covers 9 bases. V shed 5 bases, J shed 4 bases, and the junction held 9 bases outside the gene matches. The length of the CDR3 is 15 residues. CDR1 MNHEY and CDR2 SVGEGT come from the germline V gene. Here the CDR3 reads CASSHYGQGRYEQYF. The CDR3 DNA reads TGTGCCAGCAGTCACTACGGACAGGGGAGATACGAGCAGTACTTC.

Here the CDR3 DNA reads TGTGCCAGCAGCGTAGGGGTAGCGGGAGCGGCAGATACGCAGTATTTT. It codes for CASSVGVAGAADTQYF. This rearrangement joins TRBV9 to TRBJ2-3, with 9 bases matching TRBD2. The CDR3 sequence is 16 residues long. V was clipped by 0 bases and J by 4 bases; unmatched bases: 6. Germline V gives CDR1 SGDLS, CDR2 YYNGEE.

V gene TRBV5-1 combines with J gene TRBJ2-3; TRBD2 aligns across 11 bases. The CDR3 totals 15 residues. After removal of 1 base from V and 6 bases from J, the junction contained 4 bases not matched to a gene. Germline loops: CDR1 SGHRS, CDR2 YFSETQ. The CDR3 is CASSLSASGRDTQYF. DNA of the CDR3: TGCGCCAGCAGCTTGTCGGCTAGCGGGAGGGATACGCAGTATTTT.

The chain is built from TRBV27 and TRBJ2-7; TRBD2 matches 11 bases. This CDR3 contains 17 residues. The ends lost 3 bases at V and 4 bases at J; junction bases unmatched: 11. The V gene's germline CDR1 is MNHEY and CDR2 SMNVEV (reference sequence). The CDR3 here is CASSFIAGGPVGYEQYF. The CDR3 coding sequence is TGTGCCAGCAGTTTCATAGCGGGAGGGCCGGTTGGTTACGAGCAGTACTTC.

J is TRBJ2-1 and V is TRBV10-3; TRBD1 is a possible D gene (6 bases). The CDR3 sequence is 14 residues long. Germline V gives CDR1 ENHRY, CDR2 SYGVKD. Between the trimmed V and J ends, which lost 3 bases and 8 bases, there was a span of 14 bases. The CDR3 protein is CAISERGSRDEQFF. The CDR3 coding sequence is TGTGCCATCAGTGAAAGGGGGAGCAGGGATGAGCAGTTCTTC.

The rearrangement uses TRBV28 and TRBJ2-7; a possible D gene is TRBD2 (5 bases). V was pared by 2 bases and J by 2 bases, with 10 bases between. The germline V gene has CDR1 MDHEN and CDR2 SYDVKM. CDR3 size: 14 residues. As DNA, the CDR3 is TGTGCCAGCAGTTTAATTAGGGAGCCCTACGAGCAGTACTTC. This codes for CASSLIREPYEQYF.

The chain has TRBV28 and TRBJ2-7; a possible D gene is TRBD2 (6 bases). From germline, CDR1 is MDHEN and CDR2 SYDVKM. CDR3 length equals 15 residues. Trimming took off 5 bases at V and 1 base at J, with 15 bases between the two ends. The CDR3 sequence: CASSVKGAGSYEQYF. In DNA, the CDR3 is TGTGCCAGCAGTGTGAAAGGGGCGGGATCCTACGAGCAGTACTTC.